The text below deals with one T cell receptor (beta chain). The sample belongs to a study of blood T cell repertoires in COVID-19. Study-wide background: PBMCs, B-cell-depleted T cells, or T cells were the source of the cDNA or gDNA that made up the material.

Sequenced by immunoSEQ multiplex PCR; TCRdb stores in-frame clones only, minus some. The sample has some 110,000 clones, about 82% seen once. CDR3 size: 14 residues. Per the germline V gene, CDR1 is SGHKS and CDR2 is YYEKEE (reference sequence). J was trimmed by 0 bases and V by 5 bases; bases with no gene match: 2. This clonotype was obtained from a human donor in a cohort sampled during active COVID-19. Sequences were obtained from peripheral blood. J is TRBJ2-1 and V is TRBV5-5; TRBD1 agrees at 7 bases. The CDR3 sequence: CASRPGGSYNEQFF. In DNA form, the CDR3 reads TGTGCCAGCAGACCAGGGGGCTCCTACAATGAGCAGTTCTTC.